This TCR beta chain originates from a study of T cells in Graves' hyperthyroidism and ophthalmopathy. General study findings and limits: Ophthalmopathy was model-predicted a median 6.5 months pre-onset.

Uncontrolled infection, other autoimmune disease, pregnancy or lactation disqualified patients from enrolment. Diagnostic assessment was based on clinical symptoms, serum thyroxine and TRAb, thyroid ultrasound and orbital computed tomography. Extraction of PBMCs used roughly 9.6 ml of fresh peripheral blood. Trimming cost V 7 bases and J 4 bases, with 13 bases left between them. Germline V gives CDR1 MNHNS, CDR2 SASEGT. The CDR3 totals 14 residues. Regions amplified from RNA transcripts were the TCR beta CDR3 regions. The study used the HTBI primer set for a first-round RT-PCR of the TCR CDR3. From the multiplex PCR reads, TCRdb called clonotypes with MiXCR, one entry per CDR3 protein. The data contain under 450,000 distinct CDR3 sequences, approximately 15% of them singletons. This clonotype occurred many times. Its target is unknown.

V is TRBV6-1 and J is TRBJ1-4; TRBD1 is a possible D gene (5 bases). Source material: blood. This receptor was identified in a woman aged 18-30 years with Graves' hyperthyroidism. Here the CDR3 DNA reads TGTGCCAGCACGATTCACGGGGGTAATGAAAAACTGTTTTTT. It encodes CASTIHGGNEKLFF.